Listed here are 10 T cell receptor beta chains from one sample, sequenced in a study of identical twins. In TCRdb, the 5' RACE reads were re-called with MiXCR into one record per CDR3 protein. The table has about 530,000 distinct CDR3 sequences, approximately 20% seen once; the top ten hold 0.45% to 0.5%. These data were likewise used in another study, on yellow fever vaccine responses in identical twins.

Material for sequencing was CD4+ T cells sorted from blood. The receptors originated from a woman in her late teens or twenties in good health.

The chain combines TRBV20-1 with TRBJ2-3, with TRBD2 matching 9 bases. Germline CDR1 and CDR2: DFQATT and SNEGSKA (reference sequence). J was trimmed by 0 bases and V by 2 bases; bases with no gene match: 6. CDR3 length equals 16 residues. The CDR3 DNA reads TGCAGTGCTAGACGCTCGGGACTAGCTAGCACAGATACGCAGTATTTT. It codes for CSARRSGLASTDTQYF.

The rearrangement uses TRBV4-2 and TRBJ2-3; the match to TRBD2 covers 14 bases. J lost 4 bases, V lost 3 bases, and 3 bases had no gene match. Germline V CDR1 and CDR2: LGHNA, YNFKEQ. This CDR3 has 16 amino acids. The CDR3 loop is CASSQTSGGASDTQYF. The CDR3 DNA reads as TGTGCCAGCAGCCAGACTAGCGGGGGGGCCTCAGATACGCAGTATTTT.

This clonotype was observed a handful of times. The rearrangement uses TRBV7-2 and TRBJ2-5, with TRBD2 as a possible D gene (6 bases). The CDR3 loop spans 14 amino acids. Deletions cut 5 bases from V and 5 bases from J, with 15 bases between. Germline loops: CDR1 SGHTA, CDR2 FQGNSA. The CDR3 reads CASSPTGGWETQYF. CDR3 bases: TGTGCCAGCAGCCCCACCGGAGGGTGGGAGACCCAGTACTTC.

This clonotype was observed at least ten times. The V and J genes are TRBV12-3 or TRBV12-4 and TRBJ2-3, with D possibly being TRBD1 or TRBD2 (7 bases each). The V end lost 5 bases, the J end lost 5 bases, and 11 bases lay between the germline ends. The CDR3 sequence is 13 residues long. DNA for the CDR3: TGTGCCAGCAGTGACAGGGAGGGAGATACGCAGTATTTT. This gives the protein CASSDREGDTQYF.

The chain couples TRBV4-1 to TRBJ2-5; 7 nucleotides line up with TRBD1. This CDR3 comprises 14 residues. The trim removed 5 bases at V and 2 bases at J, leaving 5 bases unmatched. The germline V gene has CDR1 MGHRA and CDR2 YSYEKL. CDR3 in amino acids: CASSKQGQQETQYF. CDR3 DNA: TGCGCCAGCAGCAAACAGGGGCAGCAAGAGACCCAGTACTTC.

This chain links TRBV20-1 with TRBJ1-1; the D is unclear. The ends were cut back, 5 bases at V and 2 bases at J, with 6 bases in the middle. The CDR3 is made up of 11 amino acids. From germline, CDR1 is DFQATT and CDR2 SNEGSKA (reference sequence). The CDR3: CSALDNTEAFF. In DNA form, the CDR3 reads TGCAGTGCTTTGGACAACACTGAAGCTTTCTTT.

This chain uses TRBV6-6 with TRBJ2-1, with D unclear. Germline V gene sequence: CDR1 MNHNY, CDR2 SVGAGI (reference sequence). V was pared by 6 bases and J by 10 bases, with 10 bases between. The CDR3 length is 11 residues. Here the CDR3 reads CASSQRKEQFF. The CDR3, as DNA: TGTGCCAGCAGCCAAAGAAAGGAGCAGTTCTTC.

This clonotype was seen more than once but under ten times. The J gene is TRBJ1-6, the V gene TRBV3-1, with 7 bases lining up with TRBD1. CDR3 length equals 17 residues. V lost 0 bases to trimming and J lost 10 bases; unmatched junction nucleotides: 12. Per the germline V gene, CDR1 is LGHDT and CDR2 is YNNKEL (reference sequence). The CDR3 bases are TGTGCCAGCAGCCAAGAATTAACGACAGGGAGGAGATCACCCCTCCACTTT. Amino acids: CASSQELTTGRRSPLHF.

The chain couples TRBV28 to TRBJ2-1, with 7 bases lining up with TRBD2. The V gene's germline CDR1 is MDHEN and CDR2 SYDVKM. The CDR3 consists of 15 residues. After removal of 2 bases from V and 7 bases from J, the junction contained 8 bases not matched to a gene. Here the CDR3 DNA reads TGTGCCAGCAGTTTAAGGCTAGCGGAGGGGAATGAGCAGTTCTTC. Its translation is CASSLRLAEGNEQFF. Full variable domain (rest looked up from reference TRBV28 and TRBJ2-1): DVKVTQSSRYLVKRTGEKVFLECVQDMDHENMFWYRQDPGLGLRLIYFSYDVKMKEKGDIPEGYSVSREKKERFSLILESASTNQTSMYLCASSLRLAEGNEQFFGPGTRLTVL.

The chain recombines TRBV9 with TRBJ2-3; D ambiguous. The CDR3 loop spans 14 amino acids. From germline, CDR1 is SGDLS and CDR2 YYNGEE. Deletions cut 4 bases from V and 5 bases from J, with 14 bases between. CDR3 nucleotide sequence: TGTGCCAGCAGCTTGACATTGATGGGAGATACGCAGTATTTT. It specifies CASSLTLMGDTQYF.